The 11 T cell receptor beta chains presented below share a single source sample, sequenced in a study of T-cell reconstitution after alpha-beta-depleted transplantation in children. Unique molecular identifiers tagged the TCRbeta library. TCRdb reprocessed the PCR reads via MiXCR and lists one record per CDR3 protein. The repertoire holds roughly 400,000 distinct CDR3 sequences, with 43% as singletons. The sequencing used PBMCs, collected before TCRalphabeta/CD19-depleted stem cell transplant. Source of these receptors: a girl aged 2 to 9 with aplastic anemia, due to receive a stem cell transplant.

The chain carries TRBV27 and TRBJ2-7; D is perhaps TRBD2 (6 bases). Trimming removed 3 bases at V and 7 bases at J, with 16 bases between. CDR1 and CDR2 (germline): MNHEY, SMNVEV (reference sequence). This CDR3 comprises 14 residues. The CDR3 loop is CASSLGRDLGEQYF. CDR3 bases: TGTGCCAGCAGTTTGGGCCGGGACTTAGGGGAGCAGTACTTC.

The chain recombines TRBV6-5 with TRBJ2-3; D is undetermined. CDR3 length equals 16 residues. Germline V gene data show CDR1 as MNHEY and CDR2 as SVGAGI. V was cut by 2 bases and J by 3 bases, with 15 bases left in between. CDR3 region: CASSYPANRDTDTQYF. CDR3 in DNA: TGTGCCAGCAGTTACCCGGCTAATAGAGATACAGATACGCAGTATTTT.

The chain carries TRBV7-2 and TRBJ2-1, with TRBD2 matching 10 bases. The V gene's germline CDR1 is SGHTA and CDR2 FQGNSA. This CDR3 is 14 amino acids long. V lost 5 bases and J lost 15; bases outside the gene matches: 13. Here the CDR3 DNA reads TGTGCCAGCAGCACCGGGACTAGCGCCTATAGGAGGTTCTTC. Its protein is CASSTGTSAYRRFF.

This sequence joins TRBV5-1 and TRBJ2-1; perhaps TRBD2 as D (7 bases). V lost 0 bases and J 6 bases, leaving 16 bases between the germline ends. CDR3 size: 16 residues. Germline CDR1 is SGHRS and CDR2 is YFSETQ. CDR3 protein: CASSLEGRGSTNEQFF. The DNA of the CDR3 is TGCGCCAGCAGCTTGGAAGGGAGGGGGAGCACCAATGAGCAGTTCTTC.

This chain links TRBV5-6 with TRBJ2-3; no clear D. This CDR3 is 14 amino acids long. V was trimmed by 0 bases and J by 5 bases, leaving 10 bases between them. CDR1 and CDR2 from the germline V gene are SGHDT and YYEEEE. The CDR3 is CASSLVPNVDTQYF. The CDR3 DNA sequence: TGTGCCAGCAGCTTGGTCCCCAATGTAGATACGCAGTATTTT. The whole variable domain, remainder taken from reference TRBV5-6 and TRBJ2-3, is DAGVTQSPTHLIKTRGQQVTLRCSPKSGHDTVSWYQQALGQGPQFIFQYYEEEERQRGNFPDRFSGHQFPNYSSELNVNALLLGDSALYLCASSLVPNVDTQYFGPGTRLTVL.

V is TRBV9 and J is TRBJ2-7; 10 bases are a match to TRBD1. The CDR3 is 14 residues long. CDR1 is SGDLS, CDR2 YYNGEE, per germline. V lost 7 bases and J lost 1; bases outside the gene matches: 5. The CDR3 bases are TGTGCCAGCGTTGGGGGACAGGGGTCCTACGAGCAGTACTTC. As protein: CASVGGQGSYEQYF.

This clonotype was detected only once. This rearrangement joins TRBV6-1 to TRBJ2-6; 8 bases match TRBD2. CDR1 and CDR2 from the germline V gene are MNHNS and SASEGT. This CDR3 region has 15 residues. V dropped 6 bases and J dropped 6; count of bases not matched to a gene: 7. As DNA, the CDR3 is TGTGCCAGCAGCCTGAGCGGGGGCCAGGCCAACGTCCTGACTTTC. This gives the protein CASSLSGGQANVLTF.

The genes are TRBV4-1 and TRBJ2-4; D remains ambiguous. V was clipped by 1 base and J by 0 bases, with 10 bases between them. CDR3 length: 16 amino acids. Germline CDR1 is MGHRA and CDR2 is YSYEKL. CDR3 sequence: CASSQVEILAKNIQYF. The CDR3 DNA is TGCGCCAGCAGCCAAGTAGAGATACTAGCCAAAAACATTCAGTACTTC.

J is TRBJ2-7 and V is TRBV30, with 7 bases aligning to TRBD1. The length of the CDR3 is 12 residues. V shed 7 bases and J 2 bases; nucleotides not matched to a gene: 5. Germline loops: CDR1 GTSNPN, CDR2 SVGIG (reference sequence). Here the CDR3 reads CASDRRPYEQYF. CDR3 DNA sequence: TGTGCCTCGGACAGGAGGCCCTACGAGCAGTACTTC.

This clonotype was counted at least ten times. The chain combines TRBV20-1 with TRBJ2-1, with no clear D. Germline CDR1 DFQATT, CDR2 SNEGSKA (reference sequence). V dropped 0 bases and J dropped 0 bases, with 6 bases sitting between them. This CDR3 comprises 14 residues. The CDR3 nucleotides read TGCAGTGCTAGAGATCTAGACTCCTACAATGAGCAGTTCTTC. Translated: CSARDLDSYNEQFF.

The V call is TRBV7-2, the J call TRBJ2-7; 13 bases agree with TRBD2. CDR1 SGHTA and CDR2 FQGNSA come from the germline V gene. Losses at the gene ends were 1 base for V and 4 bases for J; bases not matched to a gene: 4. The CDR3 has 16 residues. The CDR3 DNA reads TGTGCCAGCAGCTTAGTGGGGACTAGCGGGGAGTACGAGCAGTACTTC. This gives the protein CASSLVGTSGEYEQYF.